This entry lists 14 T cell receptor beta chains sequenced from one sample in a study of OX40 agonist ivuxolimab in advanced cancers. Sequencing used immunoSEQ multiplex PCR; TCRdb keeps in-frame clones, though not all of them. The table records some 60,000 clones, less than 90% of them present only once. The sample here was CD4+ or CD8+ T cells sorted from blood, taken in a trial of the OX40 agonist ivuxolimab. Receptors originate from an adult with an advanced solid tumor such as melanoma, head and neck, liver or kidney cancer.

This clone came up a few times. The rearrangement joins TRBV6-5 to TRBJ1-5; 7 bases agree with TRBD1. This CDR3 has 12 amino acids. CDR1 and CDR2 from the germline V gene are MNHEY and SVGAGI. Germline trimming cut 6 bases from V and 7 bases from J; bases unmatched to any gene: 3. The CDR3 nucleotides are TGTGCCAGCAGCGACAGGGAACAGCCCCAGCATTTT. Translating it yields CASSDREQPQHF.

This clone was seen a few times. The chain employs TRBV30 and TRBJ1-3, with D perhaps TRBD1 (5 bases). The CDR3 length is 15 residues. The V gene's germline CDR1 is GTSNPN and CDR2 SVGIG (reference sequence). V lost 2 bases to trimming and J lost 0 bases, with 11 bases between them. CDR3 protein: CAWSLTGVSGNTIYF. CDR3 coding DNA: TGTGCCTGGAGTTTAACAGGAGTCTCTGGAAACACCATATATTTT.

The chain carries TRBV6-6 and TRBJ2-1; 7 bases align to TRBD2. Per the germline V gene, CDR1 is MNHNY and CDR2 is SVGAGI (reference sequence). This CDR3 contains 15 residues. Trimming cost V 7 bases and J 5 bases; bases outside gene matches: 11. In nucleotides, the CDR3 is TGTGCCAGCAATTCCGGGGGGTATAAAAACAATGAGCAGTTCTTC. This encodes CASNSGGYKNNEQFF.

The chain uses TRBV28 and TRBJ2-1; TRBD1 or TRBD2 may be the D gene (6 bases each). Germline V gene data show CDR1 as MDHEN and CDR2 as SYDVKM. Trimming took 6 bases from V and 0 from J, leaving 12 bases between them. The CDR3 extends over 15 amino acids. CDR3 nucleotides: TGTGCCAGCAGGGGGGGCGCGGGCTCCTACAATGAGCAGTTCTTC. This codes for CASRGGAGSYNEQFF.

This chain joins TRBV7-9 and TRBJ2-3, with 9 bases that match TRBD2. This CDR3 spans 16 amino acids. The V gene's germline CDR1 is SEHNR and CDR2 FQNEAQ (reference sequence). Trimming took 2 bases from V and 4 from J; bases not matched to a gene: 7. CDR3 nucleotides: TGTGCCAGCAGCTTAATTGGCGGGGGGGCCCCAGATACGCAGTATTTT. The encoded protein is CASSLIGGGAPDTQYF.

The chain links TRBV12-5 to TRBJ1-1; D is unclear. Looked up from germline, CDR1 is LGHNT and CDR2 is FRNRAP. The CDR3 runs 18 residues. The V gene lost 0 bases and the J gene lost 3 bases, with 20 bases spanning the gap. Here the CDR3 reads CASGLVRSPEPRDTEAFF. The DNA of the CDR3 is TGTGCTAGTGGTTTGGTACGATCCCCGGAACCCCGGGACACTGAAGCTTTCTTT.

The chain couples TRBV19 to TRBJ2-7; 8 bases align to TRBD1. Per germline, CDR1 LNHDA and CDR2 SQIVND (reference sequence). The trim removed 8 bases at V and 2 bases at J, leaving 5 bases unmatched. The CDR3 contains 13 residues. The CDR3 sequence: CASSGTGPYEQYF. CDR3 nucleotides: TGTGCCAGTTCCGGGACAGGACCCTACGAGCAGTACTTC.

The genes are TRBV6-5 and TRBJ1-3; TRBD1 matches at 7 bases. From germline, CDR1 is MNHEY and CDR2 SVGAGI. The V gene end was trimmed by 6 bases and the J gene end by 7 bases; junction bases not matched to a gene: 9. The CDR3 sequence is 14 residues long. CDR3: CASSRQGELNTIYF. CDR3 DNA: TGTGCCAGCAGCCGCCAGGGGGAGCTGAACACCATATATTTT.

V and J are TRBV2 and TRBJ2-5; possible D gene TRBD2, 7 bases. From germline, CDR1 is SNHLY and CDR2 FYNNEI. This CDR3 is built from 9 residues. V was cut by 11 bases and J by 9 bases, with 10 bases left in between. The CDR3 coding sequence is TGTGCCGGGGAGGGGGCCCAGTACTTC. Residues: CAGEGAQYF.

The genes are TRBV5-1 and TRBJ2-5; 10 nucleotides agree with TRBD2. The CDR3 extends over 13 amino acids. The V gene end was trimmed by 6 bases and the J gene end by 3 bases; junction bases not matched to a gene: 2. Looked up from germline, CDR1 is SGHRS and CDR2 is YFSETQ. The chain's CDR3 is CASKLAGKETQYF. As DNA, the CDR3 is TGCGCCAGCAAACTAGCGGGGAAAGAGACCCAGTACTTC.

V gene TRBV19 combines with J gene TRBJ1-1; 7 nucleotides line up with TRBD1. The J segment lost 1 base and the V segment lost 9 bases, leaving 8 bases of the junction unmatched. CDR1 and CDR2 from the germline V gene are LNHDA and SQIVND (reference sequence). The CDR3 extends over 14 amino acids. CDR3 sequence reads: CASVRGTANTEAFF. The DNA for the CDR3 is TGTGCCAGCGTTAGGGGGACAGCGAACACTGAAGCTTTCTTT.

The V and J genes are TRBV19 and TRBJ2-1, with unresolved D. The CDR3 sequence is 15 residues long. CDR1 LNHDA and CDR2 SQIVND come from the germline V gene (reference sequence). Trimming took off 1 base at V and 7 bases at J, with 14 bases between the two ends. The CDR3 DNA reads as TGTGCCAGTAGTATAGCGGCCACCCTGGGGAATGAGCAGTTCTTC. Amino acids: CASSIAATLGNEQFF.

The rearrangement links TRBV5-4 to TRBJ2-1; no definite D call. CDR1 and CDR2 (germline): SGHNT, YYREEE (reference sequence). The CDR3 extends over 15 amino acids. V lost 2 bases to trimming and J lost 0 bases, with 9 bases between them. CDR3 in DNA: TGTGCCAGCAGCTTAGGCGGCAGCTCCTACAATGAGCAGTTCTTC. Its translation is CASSLGGSSYNEQFF.

The chain's CDR3 is CASSLHGGQGGSYEQYF. CDR3 sequence (DNA): TGCGCCAGCAGCCTCCACGGGGGACAGGGGGGTTCCTACGAGCAGTACTTC. The rearrangement links TRBV4-1 to TRBJ2-7; TRBD1 aligns across 11 bases. Losses at the gene ends were 4 bases for V and 1 base for J; bases not matched to a gene: 9. This CDR3 is built from 17 residues. Germline-derived CDR1 and CDR2 are MGHRA and YSYEKL.